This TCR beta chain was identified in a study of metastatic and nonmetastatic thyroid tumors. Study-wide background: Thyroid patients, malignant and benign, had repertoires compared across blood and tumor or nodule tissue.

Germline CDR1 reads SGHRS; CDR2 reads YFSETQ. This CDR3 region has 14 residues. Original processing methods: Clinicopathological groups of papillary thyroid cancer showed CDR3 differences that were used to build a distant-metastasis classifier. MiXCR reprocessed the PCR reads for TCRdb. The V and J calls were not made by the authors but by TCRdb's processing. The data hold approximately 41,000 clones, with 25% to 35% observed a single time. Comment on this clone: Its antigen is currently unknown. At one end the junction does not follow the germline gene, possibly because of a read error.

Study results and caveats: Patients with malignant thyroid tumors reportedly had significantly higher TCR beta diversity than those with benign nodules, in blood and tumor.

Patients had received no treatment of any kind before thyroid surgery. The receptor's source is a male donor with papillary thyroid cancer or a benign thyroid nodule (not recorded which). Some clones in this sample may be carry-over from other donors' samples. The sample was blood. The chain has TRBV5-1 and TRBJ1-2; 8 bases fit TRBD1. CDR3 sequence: CASSQTGADYGYTF. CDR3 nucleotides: TGCGCCAGCAGCCAGACAGGGGCCGACTATGGATACACCTTC. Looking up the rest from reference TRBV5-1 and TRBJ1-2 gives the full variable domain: KAGVTQTPRYLIKTRGQQVTLSCSPISGHRSVSWYQQTPGQGLQFLFEYFSETQRNKGNFPGRFSGRQFSNSRSEMNVSTLELGDSALYLCASSQTGADYGYTFGSGTRLTVV.